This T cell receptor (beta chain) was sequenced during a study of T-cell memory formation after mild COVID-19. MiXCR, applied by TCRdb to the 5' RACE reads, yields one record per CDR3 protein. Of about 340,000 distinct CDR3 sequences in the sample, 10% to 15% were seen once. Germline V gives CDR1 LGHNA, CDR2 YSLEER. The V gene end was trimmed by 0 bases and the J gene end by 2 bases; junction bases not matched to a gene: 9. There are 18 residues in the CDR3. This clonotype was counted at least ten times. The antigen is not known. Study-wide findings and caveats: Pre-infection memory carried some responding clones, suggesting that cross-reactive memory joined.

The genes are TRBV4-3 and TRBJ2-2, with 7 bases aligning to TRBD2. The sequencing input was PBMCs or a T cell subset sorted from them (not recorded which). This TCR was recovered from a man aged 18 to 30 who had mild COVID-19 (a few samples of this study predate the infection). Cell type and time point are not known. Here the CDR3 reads CASSQELASGINTGELFF. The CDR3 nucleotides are TGCGCCAGCAGCCAAGAATTAGCTAGCGGAATTAACACCGGGGAGCTGTTTTTT.